The rows below give T cell receptor beta chains drawn from one sample of a study of T cells in tuberculosis. Libraries were prepared by immunoSEQ multiplex PCR; TCRdb keeps only in-frame clonotypes and omits some of them. The table includes more than 35,000 clones, 90% to 95% detected once. The specimen sequenced was PBMCs. The receptors shown here come from a donor between 5 and 29 years old with latent tuberculosis or without tuberculosis infection. Both conserved end residues are part of each CDR3. The order of the fields is D gene, clone size, J gene, V gene, CDR3 protein, CDR3 DNA. A D gene is named only where the DNA matches it firmly. The listing skips clone size in some rows; elsewhere it reads once, few, many or a size class.

>TRBD1|NA|TRBJ2-7|TRBV19
CASSIKQGIGHEQYF
TGTGCCAGTAGTATAAAACAGGGGATTGGCCACGAGCAGTACTTC
>NA|once|TRBJ2-2|TRBV5-4
CASSRPKLHLRTRIGGELFF
TGTGCCAGCAGCCGACCCAAACTCCACCTAAGGACAAGAATTGGCGGGGAGCTGTTTTTT
>TRBD2|NA|TRBJ2-7|TRBV7-2
CASSPWTSGSYEQYF
TGTGCCAGCAGCCCCTGGACTAGCGGGAGCTACGAGCAGTACTTC
>NA|NA|TRBJ1-5|TRBV6-6
CASSYLGADNQPQHF
TGTGCCAGCAGTTACCTGGGGGCAGACAATCAGCCCCAGCATTTT
>TRBD1|NA|TRBJ1-2|TRBV29-1
CSVEGGRDRGNGYTF
TGCAGCGTTGAAGGAGGTCGGGACAGGGGAAATGGCTACACCTTC
>TRBD2|NA|TRBJ2-7|TRBV7-9
CASSTSGSFTYEQYF
TGTGCCAGCAGCACTAGCGGGAGTTTTACCTACGAGCAGTACTTC
>TRBD1|NA|TRBJ2-7|TRBV7-2
CASSDWTGGPYEQYF
TGTGCCAGCAGCGACTGGACAGGGGGACCCTACGAGCAGTACTTC
>NA|NA|TRBJ1-1|TRBV11-2
CASSLMAANTEAFF
TGTGCCAGCAGCTTAATGGCGGCGAACACTGAAGCTTTCTTT
>TRBD1|NA|TRBJ2-7|TRBV14
CASSPSMGQVNPTPYEQYF
TGTGCCAGCAGCCCCTCAATGGGACAGGTTAACCCCACGCCCTACGAGCAGTACTTC
>NA|NA|TRBJ1-6|TRBV5-1
CASSLKTGVNSPLHF
TGCGCCAGCAGCTTGAAGACAGGAGTAAACTCACCCCTCCACTTT
>TRBD1|NA|TRBJ1-1|TRBV5-4
CASSFPIPGGNTEAFF
TGTGCCAGCAGCTTCCCTATTCCAGGGGGCAATACTGAAGCTTTCTTT
>TRBD1|NA|TRBJ2-7|TRBV29-1
CSVKSAGQVYEQYF
TGCAGCGTTAAAAGCGCAGGACAGGTCTACGAGCAGTACTTC
>NA|NA|TRBJ2-1|TRBV2
CASSGLKPQFF
TGTGCCAGCAGTGGGCTCAAACCGCAGTTCTTC
>NA|once|TRBJ1-2|TRBV11-2
CASSSTGRYGYTF
TGTGCCAGCAGCTCGACAGGCAGATATGGCTACACCTTC
>TRBD2|NA|TRBJ2-1|TRBV11-2
CASSVSGGSYNEQFF
TGTGCCAGCAGCGTCAGCGGGGGGTCATACAATGAGCAGTTCTTC
>TRBD1|NA|TRBJ1-2|TRBV5-1
CASSWMTGGEVVYGYTF
TGCGCCAGCAGCTGGATGACAGGGGGTGAGGTGGTCTATGGCTACACCTTC
>NA|NA|TRBJ2-7|TRBV7-2
CASSPGQPSYEQYF
TGTGCCAGCAGCCCCGGTCAACCCTCCTACGAGCAGTACTTC
>TRBD1|NA|TRBJ1-2|TRBV5-1
CASSVTSDRGLRGYTF
TGCGCCAGCAGTGTAACCTCGGACAGGGGGCTAAGAGGCTACACCTTC
>NA|NA|TRBJ2-7|TRBV7-2
CASSLSPSSYEQYF
TGTGCCAGCAGCTTAAGTCCGAGCTCCTACGAGCAGTACTTC
>NA|NA|TRBJ1-1|TRBV6-1
CASSRVGGNTEAFF
TGTGCCAGCAGTCGGGTGGGAGGGAACACTGAAGCTTTCTTT
>NA|NA|TRBJ2-2|TRBV5-6
CASSLTRVTGELFF
TGTGCCAGCAGTTTAACTAGGGTTACCGGGGAGCTGTTTTTT
>NA|NA|TRBJ2-3|TRBV5-1
CASSLGSGTDTQYF
TGCGCCAGCAGCTTGGGTTCGGGGACAGATACGCAGTATTTT
>NA|NA|TRBJ1-2|TRBV19
CASRREGRPDYGYTF
TGTGCCAGTAGGAGGGAGGGCCGTCCCGACTATGGCTACACCTTC
>NA|NA|TRBJ2-7|TRBV18
CASSPADSYEQYF
TGTGCCAGCTCACCGGCCGACTCCTACGAGCAGTACTTC
>NA|few|TRBJ1-5|TRBV19
CASNGAFNQPQHF
TGTGCCAGTAACGGAGCCTTCAATCAGCCCCAGCATTTT
>TRBD2|NA|TRBJ2-5|TRBV6-5
CASGTSGGWEETQYF
TGTGCCAGTGGGACTAGCGGGGGGTGGGAAGAGACCCAGTACTTC
>TRBD1|NA|TRBJ1-2|TRBV7-9
CASSLALKGATDYGYTF
TGTGCCAGCAGCTTAGCGCTTAAGGGGGCTACCGACTATGGCTACACCTTC
>TRBD2|NA|TRBJ2-1|TRBV7-2
CASSHPLEERGSYNEQFF
TGTGCCAGCAGCCACCCCCTCGAGGAGCGGGGCTCCTACAATGAGCAGTTCTTC
>TRBD1|NA|TRBJ2-7|TRBV9
CASSGPGQGYEQYF
TGTGCCAGCAGCGGACCGGGACAGGGCTACGAGCAGTACTTC
>NA|NA|TRBJ2-1|TRBV30
CAWSVKGAYNEQFF
TGTGCCTGGAGTGTAAAGGGAGCCTACAATGAGCAGTTCTTC
>TRBD1|NA|TRBJ1-1|TRBV19
CASSRDRVDFSEAFF
TGTGCCAGTAGTAGGGACAGGGTTGATTTCTCTGAAGCTTTCTTT